This TCR beta chain was identified during a study of T cells in Graves' hyperthyroidism and ophthalmopathy. This clonotype was found a few times. This CDR3 region has 14 residues. Deletions cut 6 bases from V and 6 bases from J, with 17 bases between. From germline, CDR1 is SEHNR and CDR2 FQNEAQ (reference sequence). Amplification targeted TCR beta CDR3 regions from RNA transcripts. An initial round of RT-PCR targeting the TCR CDR3 relied on the HTBI primer set. TCRdb redid the calling of the multiplex PCR reads with MiXCR, one entry per CDR3 protein. The profile shows some 740,000 distinct CDR3 sequences, 14% of them singletons. Calling Graves' hyperthyroidism stable meant ophthalmopathy did not progress within 18 months. Newly diagnosed hyperthyroidism, duration under 2 months, in patients aged 18 to 65. Diagnostic decisions used clinical symptoms, serum thyroxine and TRAb, thyroid ultrasound and orbital computed tomography.

The V and J genes are TRBV7-9 and TRBJ1-2, with D perhaps TRBD1 (5 bases). Material for sequencing was blood. The receptor was isolated from a woman aged 18-30 years with Graves' hyperthyroidism. The CDR3 region is CASSYLQGSDGYTF. DNA for the CDR3: TGTGCCAGCAGTTATCTCCAGGGATCGGATGGCTACACCTTC.